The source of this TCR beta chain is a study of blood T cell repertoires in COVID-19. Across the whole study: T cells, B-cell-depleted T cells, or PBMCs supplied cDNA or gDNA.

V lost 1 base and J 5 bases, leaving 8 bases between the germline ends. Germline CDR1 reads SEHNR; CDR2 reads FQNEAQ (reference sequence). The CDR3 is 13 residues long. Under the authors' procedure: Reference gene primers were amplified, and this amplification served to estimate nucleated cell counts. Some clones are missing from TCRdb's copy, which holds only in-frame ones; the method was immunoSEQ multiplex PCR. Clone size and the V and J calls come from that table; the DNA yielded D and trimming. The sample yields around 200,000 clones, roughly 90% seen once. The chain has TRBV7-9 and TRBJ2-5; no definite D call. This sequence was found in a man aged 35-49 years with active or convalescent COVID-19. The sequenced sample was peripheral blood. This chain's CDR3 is CASSLDYEETQYF. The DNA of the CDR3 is TGTGCCAGCAGCTTAGACTATGAGGAGACCCAGTACTTC.